This T cell receptor (beta chain) was obtained from a study of cytomegalovirus exposure and HLA in healthy donors (dated 2017 in TCRdb). For context, the study as a whole: An earlier analysis of roughly 500 of the donors reported over 250 Gb of sequence data and roughly 120 million unique TCR beta sequences obtained from about 179 million T cells. An early release that covered 640 HLA-typed donors contained approximately 300 gigabases of sequencing data and tens of millions of unique TCR sequences. Of the roughly 420 genotyped donors, 65% to 90% were placed in the genetic ancestry cluster associated with self-reported Caucasian donors. The study aimed to test whether signatures of past pathogen exposure could be identified by cataloging public T cell receptors. The study used immunosequencing to profile the T cell repertoires of more than 650 subjects and linked those repertoires to cytomegalovirus serostatus. Along with the approximately 700-subject first cohort, a separate validation cohort of around 110 different subjects was used. The study combined high-throughput TCR immunosequencing, statistical association of individual TCRs with disease status, and machine learning to predict cytomegalovirus infection status. A later analysis re-examined previously published TCR beta repertoires from roughly 720 donors and added high-resolution HLA genotyping to investigate patterns of TCR occurrence. Rather than using new phenotypic data, the later analysis identified candidate immune exposures from TCR beta sequences and from how often those sequences occurred across donors. An earlier analysis of around 540 of the donors applied high-throughput TCR beta sequencing to assess whether each TCR beta V gene segment acted as functional or pseudogenic. Donor age, sex, ethnicity and CMV serostatus were compiled alongside the repertoire data. In a later genetic analysis, genome-wide SNP genotypes for about 55% of the 666 donors were used, and that subset was treated as a discovery cohort. Every repertoire in the discovery cohort had been generated on one and the same sequencing platform. HLA typing included class I and class II loci at four-digit resolution. Typing coverage varied by locus: roughly 620-630 donors for A, B, C, DRB1 and DQB1; approximately 520 for DQA1; some 610 for DPA1; roughly 450 for DPB1. Roughly five DR-DQ haplotypes were treated as single units for association and clustering because of strong linkage in the cohort. Among about 400 genotyped donors of the cohort, an average of around 240,000 unique TCR beta nucleotide sequences was sequenced per donor, of which 15% to 20% were non-productive. Results the study describes overall, beyond this receptor: The presence/absence analyses assumed that sequencing depth was roughly uniform across donors, and that assumption may not be true. A total of 150 to 200 TCR beta chains were listed by the study as associated with cytomegalovirus. A later genetic analysis reported fewer N-insertions in productive TCRs among donors in an Asian-associated ancestry cluster than the roughly 650-donor mean. V-gene and J-gene trimming of TCR beta chains was associated with a missense DCLRE1C variant in a later genetic analysis, and the association was replicated in an independent cohort. In this cohort, only TCR beta chains were sequenced, and detectable features were limited by the absence of alpha or paired-chain data. A later analysis reported that several top co-occurrence clusters appeared linked to parvovirus B19, influenza, CMV and Epstein-Barr virus. Correlated functional status among segregating V segments might reflect linkage disequilibrium, but an unknown experimental factor could not be ruled out. Broadly in line with IMGT annotations, most TCR beta V segments showed up in productive rearrangements about 87% or about 30% of the time in an earlier analysis of 450 to 750 of the donors. A later analysis associated 16,951 TCR beta sequences with specific HLA alleles at a false discovery rate of 0.05. A further reported finding was that TCR beta sequences accurately predicted the HLA-A and HLA-B alleles for most subjects in the first cohort. Cytomegalovirus status was reported to be diagnosed by the classifier with high specificity and sensitivity in both the original and validation cohorts. Three of the identified cytomegalovirus-associated TCR beta chains were confirmed in vitro to be specific for cytomegalovirus antigens. According to the authors, the approach could potentially be generalized to other disease states and immunological phenotypes. A group of highly shared sequence variants was considered likely to be a technical artifact of the sequencing pipeline. The earlier analysis of 450 to 700 of the donors excluded around 17 rarely observed V segments, including chromosome 9 orphons, because counts were too low. When HLA alleles, especially DR and DQ, strongly co-occurred, attributing TCR associations to individual alleles was difficult. Most CMV-associated TCR beta chains appeared to be HLA-restricted in a later analysis, and the HLA associations seemed to be driven largely by CMV exposure. A later analysis found that TCR association rates varied across HLA loci, with DRB1 alleles showing the most associated TCRs and HLA-C alleles the fewest. Because HLA typing was missing for some donors at each locus, association tests included only the typed subset. For the cohort, immune exposure information was limited to CMV serostatus. Some IMGT-functional V segments, including TRBV6-2 and TRBV6-3, could not be told apart with the 87-base-pair reads, so those segments were excluded. In a later analysis, HLA-associated TCR beta chains were found to be more clonally expanded and to have lower generation probabilities than equally common non-associated chains. While some public TCRs were present in many individuals, most TCR sequences turned up only very rarely across donors.

The cohort consisted of hundreds of healthy bone marrow donors. At the time of sampling, every cohort member was nominally healthy, though immune exposures that went unrecorded were likely present. The donor tested CMV seronegative, placing the donor among the 300 to 450 seronegative members of the cohort. Every donor gave a peripheral blood sample, and the peripheral blood mononuclear cells from that sample were used for TCR beta sequencing. Genomic DNA extraction from the blood cell samples was performed with the Qiagen DNeasy Blood Extraction Kit. Including the terminal cysteine and phenylalanine, the CDR3 comprises 15 residues. Only the CDR3 part of the read is kept: 45 bases, read in frame from the first base. The germline V gene specifies MNHNS as CDR1 and SASEGT as CDR2. V is pruned by 5 bases and J by 4 bases, leaving 7 bases of the junction without a gene match. Comments on this clone: The antigen it binds to is not known. No much larger clone is present one base from it, and per-base qualities are unavailable.

The library was built by means of the immunoSEQ multiplex PCR assay. For the multiplex PCR, a mixture combining 60 forward primers for TCR Vbeta segments and 13 reverse primers for TCR Jbeta segments was used. Amplification of the CDR3 region of rearranged TCR beta genes was performed with a multiplex PCR assay on genomic DNA. On the Illumina HiSeq System, the amplified TCR beta libraries were sequenced as 87-base-pair reads. As for how the authors treated the data: In a later analysis, about 80 million unique TCR beta chains were counted across the approximately 640 repertoires, and roughly 9.9 million of these chains were shared by at least two donors. To remove PCR and sequencing errors, raw reads were error-corrected and collapsed into unique sequences using a nearest-neighbor algorithm that merged closely related sequences. V, D and J gene segments were assigned by aligning CDR3 sequences to IMGT reference sequences. For a sequence to be retained, a match of at least six nucleotides was required to both a V gene segment and a J gene segment. A rearrangement was called productive if the CDR3 had no stop codons and remained in frame with V and J, and every other rearrangement was called non-productive. Following IMGT convention, CDR3 was defined as the stretch from the second conserved V-encoded cysteine up to the conserved J-encoded phenylalanine. In an earlier analysis of 500 to 650 of the donors, sequences lacking an unambiguous match to a single V gene segment were excluded. An earlier analysis of fewer than 650 of the donors classified V segments as functional when productive rearrangements were above 56.7% and as segregating when the standard deviation between donors was above 5%. A statistical classification framework was developed to diagnose cytomegalovirus status using the catalog of TCR beta chain sequences. In a later analysis, TCR nucleotide sequences were compared against IMGT/GENE-DB human TR gene sequences so that V and J genes could be assigned. The TCRdist pipeline was used in a later analysis to assign CDR3 sequences and most-parsimonious VDJ recombination scenarios. In a later analysis, each TCR beta chain was defined by its CDR3 amino acid sequence together with its V-gene family, and reads lacking a unique V-gene family were excluded. A later analysis removed over 500 highly shared, low-generation-probability nucleotide sequences to deal with suspected cross-contamination and a sequencing artifact. A later analysis calculated a clonal expansion index for each public chain from normalized within-repertoire ranks of inferred template counts. In a later analysis, generation probabilities were computed using a VDJ recombination model fitted to out-of-frame rearrangements, and the results were checked against IGoR. Hypergeometric tests were used in a later analysis to score TCR-TCR, TCR-HLA and TCR-CMV co-occurrence, with a repertoire-size bias correction applied to the TCR pairs. A later analysis estimated false discovery rates by permuting HLA or CMV assignments 20 times. In a later analysis, co-occurring TCRs were grouped using DBSCAN, and TCRdist sequence similarity was added for clustering within HLA-allele-positive subsets. Repertoires with fewer than 30,000 or more than 120,000 public chains, plus five repertoires with anomalous nucleotide sharing, were excluded from co-occurrence clustering. The table comes from immuneACCESS by way of TCRdb, which keeps in-frame sequences with V and J called. Part of the clones is missing from these tables; in studies checked, under half for an unresolved V gene and the rest for unknown reasons. V and J calls and clone size follow that table, whereas D and trimming were derived from the DNA. Recorded for this sample are under 150,000 clones; about 76% of them occurred a single time. The top ten clonotypes cover around 3.6% of the sample.

The rearranged chain carries TRBV6-1 and TRBJ2-7; the central 11 bases match TRBD1. The sample taken for sequencing was PBMCs. The sequence was collected from a man aged 18 to 35 in good health and CMV-seronegative. The DNA reads as follows: TGTGCCAGCAGTTCGGGGACAGGGGGGAAGTACGAGCAGTACTTC. Translated, this is CASSSGTGGKYEQYF.